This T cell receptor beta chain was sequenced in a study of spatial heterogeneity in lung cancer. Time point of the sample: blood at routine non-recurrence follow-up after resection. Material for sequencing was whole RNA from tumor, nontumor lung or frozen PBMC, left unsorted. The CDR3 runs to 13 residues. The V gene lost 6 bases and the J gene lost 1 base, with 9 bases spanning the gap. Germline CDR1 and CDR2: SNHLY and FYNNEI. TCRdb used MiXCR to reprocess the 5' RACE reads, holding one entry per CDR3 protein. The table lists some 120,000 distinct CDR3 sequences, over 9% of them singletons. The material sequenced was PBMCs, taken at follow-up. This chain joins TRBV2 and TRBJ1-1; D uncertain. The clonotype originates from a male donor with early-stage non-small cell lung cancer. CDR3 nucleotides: TGTGCCAGCAGCGCAGGCCCGAACACTGAAGCTTTCTTT. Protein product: CASSAGPNTEAFF. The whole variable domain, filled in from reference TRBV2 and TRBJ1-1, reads EPEVTQTPSHQVTQMGQEVILRCVPISNHLYFYWYRQILGQKVEFLVSFYNNEISEKSEIFDDQFSVERPDGSNFTLKIRSTKLEDSAMYFCASSAGPNTEAFFGQGTRLTVV.